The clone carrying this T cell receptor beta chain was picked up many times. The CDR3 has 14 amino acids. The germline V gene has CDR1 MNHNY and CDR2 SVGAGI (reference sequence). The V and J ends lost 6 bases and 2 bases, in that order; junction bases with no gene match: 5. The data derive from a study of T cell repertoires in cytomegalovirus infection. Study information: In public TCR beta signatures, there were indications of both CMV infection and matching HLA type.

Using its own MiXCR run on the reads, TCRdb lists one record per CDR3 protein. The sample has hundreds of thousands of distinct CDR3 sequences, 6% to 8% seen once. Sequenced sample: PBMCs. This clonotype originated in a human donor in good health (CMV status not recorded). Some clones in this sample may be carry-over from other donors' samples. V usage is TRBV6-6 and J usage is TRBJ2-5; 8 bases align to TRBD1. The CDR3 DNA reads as TGTGCCAGCAGGCTGGACAGGGTGCAAGAGACCCAGTACTTC. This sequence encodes CASRLDRVQETQYF.